This is a list of T cell receptor beta chains from one sample in a study of blood T cell repertoires in COVID-19. Profiled with immunoSEQ multiplex PCR; TCRdb holds only in-frame clones, not every one. The repertoire includes roughly 180,000 clones, around 83% of them detected once, and more than 5.5% sits in the top ten. Sequencing was performed on PBMCs or T cells enriched from blood (not recorded which). The receptors shown here come from a middle-aged man who had recovered from COVID-19. Both conserved end residues are part of each CDR3. Each record gives: J gene, D gene, clone size, V gene, CDR3 DNA, CDR3 protein. The D gene is left open where the match is weak. Clone size appears in some rows only: once, few, many, or a class for an expanded clone.

TRBJ2-5,.,.,TRBV6-5,TGTGCCAGCAGTTCCGCAGGCGAAGAGACCCAGTACTTC,CASSSAGEETQYF
TRBJ1-2,.,.,TRBV3-1/TRBV3-2,TGTGCCAGCAGCCAAGTCGGGTCAGAAGGAGGCACCTTC,CASSQVGSEGGTF
TRBJ1-1,TRBD1,once,TRBV5-8,TGTGTCAGCAGCTACCAGGGGGCTGGCACTGAAGCTTTCTTT,CVSSYQGAGTEAFF
TRBJ1-2,.,.,TRBV9,TGTGCCAGCAGCCCGCACAGGGACCTTAACTATGGCTACACCTTC,CASSPHRDLNYGYTF
TRBJ1-2,TRBD1,.,TRBV5-1,TGCGCCAGCAGCCCCACAGGGGGTGGTCGCTATGGCTACACCTTC,CASSPTGGGRYGYTF
TRBJ1-4,.,.,TRBV4-1,TGCGCCAGCAGCCAGCGAGGGGGAAGGGGTGAAAAACTGTTTTTT,CASSQRGGRGEKLFF
TRBJ1-1,.,.,TRBV6-6,TGTGCCAGCAAGCGCACTGAAGCTTTCTTT,CASKRTEAFF
TRBJ1-1,.,once,TRBV11-2,TGTGCCAGCAGCTTGACACCGGCCGGCCACACTGAAGCTTTCTTT,CASSLTPAGHTEAFF
TRBJ1-5,.,.,TRBV10-2,TGCGCCAGCAGTGAGAACCCCACAGCCAATCAGCCCCAGCATTTT,CASSENPTANQPQHF
TRBJ1-3,.,.,TRBV5-1,TGCGCCAGCAGCTTGGGCCGACAGTCCTCTGGAAACACCATATATTTT,CASSLGRQSSGNTIYF
TRBJ2-3,TRBD1,once,TRBV27,TGTGCCAGCAGTTCCGGACAGGCCTGGAGCACAGATACGCAGTATTTT,CASSSGQAWSTDTQYF
TRBJ1-2,.,.,TRBV5-1,TGCGCCAGCAGCTTGGGGTCAGGGGCTAACTATGGCTACACCTTC,CASSLGSGANYGYTF
TRBJ2-7,TRBD2,.,TRBV19,TGTGCCAGGTCTATGAGCGGGGGCCACGAGCAGTACTTC,CARSMSGGHEQYF
TRBJ1-5,TRBD1,.,TRBV7-6,TGTGCCAGCAGCTTATCTAGTAATACAGGGGAGAATCAGCCCCAGCATTTT,CASSLSSNTGENQPQHF
TRBJ1-1,.,.,TRBV2,TGTGCCAGCAAACTCGACAGTAAAGCTTTCTTT,CASKLDSKAFF
TRBJ2-1,TRBD2,few,TRBV19,TGTGCCAGTAGTCCCCCACACGCGGGAGGAAGGAATGAGCAGTTCTTC,CASSPPHAGGRNEQFF
TRBJ2-1,TRBD2,few,TRBV5-1,TGCGCCAGCCGATCTAGCGGGGGTCTCTCGTTCTCCTACAATGAGCAGTTCTTC,CASRSSGGLSFSYNEQFF
TRBJ1-5,.,.,TRBV19,TGTGCCAGTAGTATCGACGGGGTAGATCAGCCCCAGCATTTT,CASSIDGVDQPQHF
TRBJ2-1,TRBD2,.,TRBV12-3/TRBV12-4,TGTGCCAGCCGCGTTAGCGGGGGCAATGAGCAGTTCTTC,CASRVSGGNEQFF
TRBJ1-1,TRBD1,.,TRBV30,TGTGCCTGGAGTGCGGACAGGGGAAGTCTAGGTGAAGCTTTCTTT,CAWSADRGSLGEAFF
TRBJ1-1,TRBD1,few,TRBV5-6,TGTGCCAGCAGCCTGACAGGGAGGAACACTGAAGCTTTCTTT,CASSLTGRNTEAFF
TRBJ2-7,.,.,TRBV7-9,TGTGCCAGCAGCTTCTCGAGTGTTAGTAGCGAGCAGTACTTC,CASSFSSVSSEQYF
TRBJ2-5,TRBD1,.,TRBV6-2/TRBV6-3,TGTGCCAGCAGTCACAATGACAGGGGAAGACAAGAGACCCAGTACTTC,CASSHNDRGRQETQYF
TRBJ1-5,.,.,TRBV19,TGTGCCAGTAGTTACTCTTTAAACCCCAATCAGCCCCAGCATTTT,CASSYSLNPNQPQHF
TRBJ2-7,TRBD2,once,TRBV27,TGTGCCAGCAGTTTATCGGCTCTACTAGCGGGAGTCCATGAGCAGTACTTC,CASSLSALLAGVHEQYF
TRBJ1-4,TRBD1,.,TRBV5-8,TGTGCCAGCACCCAGGGGGGTGCAAAACTGTTTTTT,CASTQGGAKLFF
TRBJ1-5,TRBD1,once,TRBV18,TGTGCCAGCTCGCCCGCGGCTGGGACAGATAATCAGCCCCAGCATTTT,CASSPAAGTDNQPQHF
TRBJ2-7,.,.,TRBV11-2,TGTGCCAGCAGCCCCTCCGCCGCACGGGAGCAGTACTTC,CASSPSAAREQYF
TRBJ1-2,TRBD1,.,TRBV28,TGTGCCAGCAGTTCCCCGGGACAGGGGGGTGGCTATGGCTACACCTTC,CASSSPGQGGGYGYTF
TRBJ2-5,TRBD2,.,TRBV30,TGTGCCTGGAGTGTACTAGCGGGGAATCAAGAGACCCAGTACTTC,CAWSVLAGNQETQYF
TRBJ1-2,.,.,TRBV6-2/TRBV6-3,TGTGCCAGCAGTTACTCGGAGCTTAACTATGGCTACACCTTC,CASSYSELNYGYTF
TRBJ2-3,.,once,TRBV3-1/TRBV3-2,TGTGCCAGCAGCCAGTTAAGCACAGATACGCAGTATTTT,CASSQLSTDTQYF
TRBJ2-3,.,.,TRBV24-1,TGTGCCACCAGTGATCCGGAGGTCCGAGATACGCAGTATTTT,CATSDPEVRDTQYF
TRBJ2-7,TRBD1,.,TRBV2,TGTGCCAGCAGAGGGGACAGGGCGTGGCAGTACTTC,CASRGDRAWQYF
TRBJ1-6,.,.,TRBV11-2,TGTGCCAGCAGCTGGTCCGGACAGCCCAATTCACCCCTCCACTTT,CASSWSGQPNSPLHF
TRBJ1-6,TRBD1,.,TRBV19,TGTGCCAGTAGCGGACAGGGGTTCGGGAGTAATTCACCCCTCCACTTT,CASSGQGFGSNSPLHF
TRBJ1-5,.,.,TRBV2,TGTGCCAGCAGTGAGGGGGGGAACGTTTATAGCAATCAGCCCCAGCATTTT,CASSEGGNVYSNQPQHF
TRBJ1-2,.,.,TRBV2,TGTGCCAGCACTCCTTTGACAGAGAACTATGGCTACACCTTC,CASTPLTENYGYTF
TRBJ1-1,.,once,TRBV5-1,TGCGCCAGCAGCGGACGATTAGGACAGACGAACACTGAAGCTTTCTTT,CASSGRLGQTNTEAFF
TRBJ2-3,.,.,TRBV29-1,TGCAGCGTTCCAGGAAGAGATACGCAGTATTTT,CSVPGRDTQYF
TRBJ1-1,.,.,TRBV29-1,TGCAGCGTTGAAGAAGGGGGCACTGAAGCTTTCTTT,CSVEEGGTEAFF
TRBJ2-5,TRBD1,.,TRBV29-1,TGCAGCGTTGAAGCGGGCAGGGGGCGAGGGGAGACCCAGTACTTC,CSVEAGRGRGETQYF
TRBJ2-1,.,.,TRBV9,TGTGCCAGCAGCCCCGCCTACAATGAGCAGTTCTTC,CASSPAYNEQFF
TRBJ1-2,.,.,TRBV10-1,TGCGCCAGCAGTGAGTCTAGGGGCTATGGCTACACCTTC,CASSESRGYGYTF
TRBJ1-5,TRBD1,.,TRBV4-1,TGCGCCAGCAGCCAGACAGGGGAGGGTCAGCCCCAGCATTTT,CASSQTGEGQPQHF
TRBJ1-1,.,few,TRBV18,TGTGCCAGCTCAGCACTCAGGACAAACAGGGCAATGAACACTGAAGCTTTCTTT,CASSALRTNRAMNTEAFF
TRBJ2-7,.,.,TRBV15,TGTGCCACCAGCAGAGACAGGGTCCCACCCTACGAGCAGTACTTC,CATSRDRVPPYEQYF
TRBJ2-2,TRBD2,once,TRBV5-4,TGTGCCAGCAGATCCGGGGGGGACGGGGAGCTGTTTTTT,CASRSGGDGELFF